This T cell receptor beta chain derives from a study of T cells of healthy individuals. From the 5' RACE reads, TCRdb called clonotypes with MiXCR, one entry per CDR3 protein. The sample records 63,000 or so distinct CDR3 sequences, under 20% being singletons. Trimming cost V 2 bases and J 7 bases, with 16 bases left between them. Germline V gives CDR1 SGDLS, CDR2 YYNGEE. This CDR3 has 16 residues. There are many counts of this clonotype. This chain connects TRBV9 to TRBJ1-6, with a weak D call TRBD1 (6 bases). The receptor comes from a human donor in good health. The CDR3 reads CASSVASPGVNSPLHF. The CDR3 DNA sequence: TGTGCCAGCAGCGTTGCAAGTCCAGGGGTGAATTCACCCCTCCACTTT.